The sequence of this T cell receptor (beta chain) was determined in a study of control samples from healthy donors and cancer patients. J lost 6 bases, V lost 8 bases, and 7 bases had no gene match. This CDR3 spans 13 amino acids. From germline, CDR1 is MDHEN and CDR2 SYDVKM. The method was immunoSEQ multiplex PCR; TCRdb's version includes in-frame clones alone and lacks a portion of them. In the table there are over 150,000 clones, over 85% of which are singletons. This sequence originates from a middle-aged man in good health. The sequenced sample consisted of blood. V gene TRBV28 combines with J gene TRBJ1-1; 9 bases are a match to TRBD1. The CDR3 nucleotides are TGTGCCAGCTGGGACAGGGTAATTGCTGAAGCTTTCTTT. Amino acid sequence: CASWDRVIAEAFF. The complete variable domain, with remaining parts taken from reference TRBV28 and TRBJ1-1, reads DVKVTQSSRYLVKRTGEKVFLECVQDMDHENMFWYRQDPGLGLRLIYFSYDVKMKEKGDIPEGYSVSREKKERFSLILESASTNQTSMYLCASWDRVIAEAFFGQGTRLTVV.